What follows describes a single TCR beta chain. Trimming removed 4 bases from V and 0 bases from J, with 15 bases in between. This CDR3 region has 16 residues. Germline V gene lookup returns CDR1 SGHAT and CDR2 FQDESV (reference sequence). In the original workflow: Quantification of nucleated cells was approximated via reference gene primer amplification. The repertoire was sequenced with immunoSEQ multiplex PCR; TCRdb's copy has only in-frame clones and lacks some. V and J calls and clone size are given by that table; D and trimming were obtained from the DNA. This sample has 210,000 or so clones, with 80% to 85% found just once. This sample was included in a study of blood T cell repertoires in COVID-19. In the study overall: Some COVID-19 samples were acute and others convalescent; all came from the United States, Italy and Spain. Sources were T cells, B-cell-depleted T cells, or PBMCs; the material itself was cDNA or gDNA.

Sequenced material: peripheral blood. This chain links TRBV11-1 with TRBJ1-1; weak D call: TRBD1 (5 bases). The clonotype was recovered from a human donor in a cohort sampled during active COVID-19. The CDR3 nucleotides read TGTGCCAGCAGCTACGCGCGCGGGGGGGTGAACACTGAAGCTTTCTTT. Its protein product is CASSYARGGVNTEAFF. The full variable domain, rest sourced from reference TRBV11-1 and TRBJ1-1, is EAEVAQSPRYKITEKSQAVAFWCDPISGHATLYWYRQILGQGPELLVQFQDESVVDDSQLPKDRFSAERLKGVDSTLKIQPAELGDSAMYLCASSYARGGVNTEAFFGQGTRLTVV.